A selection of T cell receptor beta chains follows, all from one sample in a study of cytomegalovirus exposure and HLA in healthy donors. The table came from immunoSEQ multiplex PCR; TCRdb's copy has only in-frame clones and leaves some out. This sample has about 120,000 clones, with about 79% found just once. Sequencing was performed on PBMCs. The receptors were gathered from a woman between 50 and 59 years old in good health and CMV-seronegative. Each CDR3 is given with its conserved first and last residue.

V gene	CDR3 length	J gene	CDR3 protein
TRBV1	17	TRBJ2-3	CTSSRWVSGLASDTQYF
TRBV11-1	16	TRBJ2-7	CASSPRTSGSAYEQYF
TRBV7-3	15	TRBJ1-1	CASSLVLIGAGEAFF
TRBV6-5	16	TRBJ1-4	CASSYSLTGVNEKLFF
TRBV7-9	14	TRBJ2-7	CSSSSETGTYEQYF
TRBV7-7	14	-	CASSPGTSTYEQYF
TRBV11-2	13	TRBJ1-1	CASSVGQSTEAFF
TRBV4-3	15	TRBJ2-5	CASSPGFSGQETQYF
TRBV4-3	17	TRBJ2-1	CASSQGFAGGSYNEQFF
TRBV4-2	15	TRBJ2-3	CASSPEQRWTDTQYF
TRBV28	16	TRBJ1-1	CASSPRGGAMNTEAFF
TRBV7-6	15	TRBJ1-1	CASSPGQGALTEAFF
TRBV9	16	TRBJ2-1	CASSVAGTSWSNEQFF
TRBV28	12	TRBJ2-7	CASSFGQSGQYF
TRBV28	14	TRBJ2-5	CASSKAQGGETQYF
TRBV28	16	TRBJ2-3	CASSSPLRLGTDTQYF
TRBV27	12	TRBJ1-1	CASSLPSGRAFF
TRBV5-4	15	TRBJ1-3	CASSLAGVEGNTIYF
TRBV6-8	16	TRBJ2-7	CASSCWLAGFFHEQYF
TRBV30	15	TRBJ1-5	CAWSRGRVSNQPQHF
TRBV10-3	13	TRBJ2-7	CAITSGSQDEQYF
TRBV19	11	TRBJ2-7	CAVGRGFQQYF
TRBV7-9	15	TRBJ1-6	CASSLFTGFNSPLHF
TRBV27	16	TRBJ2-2	CASSFYGTGNTGELFF
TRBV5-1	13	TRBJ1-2	CASSLGAVDGYTF
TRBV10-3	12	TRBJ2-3	CAISESLDTQYF
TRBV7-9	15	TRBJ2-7	CASQGFDKFSYEQYF
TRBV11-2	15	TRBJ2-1	CASSSTSGPSNEQFF
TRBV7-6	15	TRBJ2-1	CASSLAAGVWNEQFF
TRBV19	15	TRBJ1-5	CASSIMLAGNQPQHF
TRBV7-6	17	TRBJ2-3	CASSLGQQGTFADTQYF
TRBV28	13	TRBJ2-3	CASRTGITDTQYF
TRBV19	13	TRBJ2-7	CASSIGGFYEQYF
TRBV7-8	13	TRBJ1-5	CASSLTENQPQHF
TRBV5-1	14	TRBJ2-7	CASSLGTGIDEQYF
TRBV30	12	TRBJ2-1	CASGQSYNGQFF
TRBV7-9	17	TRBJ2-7	CSSSSYVADRANYEQYF
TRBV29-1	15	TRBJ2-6	CSVGQGAGGANVLTF
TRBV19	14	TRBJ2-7	CASSRPGPTYEQYF
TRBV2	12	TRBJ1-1	CASSERGAEAFF
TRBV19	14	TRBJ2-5	CASSKNRGGETQYF
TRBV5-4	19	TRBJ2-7	CASSSIRTSGMSASYEQYF
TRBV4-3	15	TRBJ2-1	CASSQGWLAPGQQFF
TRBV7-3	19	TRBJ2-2	CASSLFSGLAGVNTGELFF
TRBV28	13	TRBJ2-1	CASRPTSGNEQFF
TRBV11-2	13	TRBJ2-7	CASRVTGGYEQYF
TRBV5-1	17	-	CASSGLGTSGITYEQYF
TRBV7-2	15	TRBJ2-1	CASSLEDRGYNEQFF
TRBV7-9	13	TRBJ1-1	CASSPGQLLGAFF
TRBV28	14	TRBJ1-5	CASSLPGGLQPQHF
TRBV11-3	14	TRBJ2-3	CASSSRDSLDTQYF
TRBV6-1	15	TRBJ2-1	CASSENGAGANEQFF
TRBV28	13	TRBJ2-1	CASRASGDNEQFF
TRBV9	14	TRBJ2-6	CASSVYSGANVLTF
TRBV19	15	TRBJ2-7	CASRIPRDRAYEQYF
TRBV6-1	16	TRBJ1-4	CASSEYWTGANEKLFF
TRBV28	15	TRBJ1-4	CASSFLAGLDEKLFF
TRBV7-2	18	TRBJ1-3	CASSLVLFPIASGNTIYF
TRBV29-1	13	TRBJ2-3	CSVEGAITDTQYF
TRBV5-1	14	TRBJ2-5	CASSLVGDQETQYF